One sample yielded the 10 T cell receptor beta chains listed below, sequenced in a study of control samples from healthy donors and cancer patients. Sequencing used immunoSEQ multiplex PCR; TCRdb keeps in-frame clones, though not all of them. The sample holds under 150,000 clones, 75% to 90% seen once. The sequenced sample was PBMCs. These receptors originate from a woman aged 45-65 years with colorectal cancer.

The chain carries TRBV7-9 and TRBJ1-2; TRBD1 matches 8 bases. Trimming at V came to 1 base and at J to 6 bases, leaving 7 bases not matched to a gene. This CDR3 has 15 amino acids. Germline CDR1 SEHNR, CDR2 FQNEAQ (reference sequence). The CDR3 loop reads CASSLGGAGGNGYTF. The CDR3, as DNA: TGTGCCAGCAGCTTAGGTGGGGCAGGGGGCAATGGCTACACCTTC.

This chain connects TRBV5-8 to TRBJ2-7, with no clear D. The germline V and J ends were trimmed by 4 bases and 5 bases, with 10 bases remaining between them. Germline lookup yields CDR1 SGHTS and CDR2 YDEGEE. The CDR3 spans 12 residues. The CDR3 spells CASSRLGHEQYF. DNA of the CDR3: TGTGCCAGCAGCCGCCTCGGGCACGAGCAGTACTTC.

The CDR3, as DNA: TGTGCCAGTAGTTTACAGGGAGGGTTTTACGAGCAGTACTTC. Translating it yields CASSLQGGFYEQYF. The chain employs TRBV19 and TRBJ2-7; weak D call: TRBD2 (7 bases). CDR3 size: 14 residues. Germline V gene data show CDR1 as LNHDA and CDR2 as SQIVND (reference sequence). V lost 5 bases and J lost 4, with 15 bases in between.

V is TRBV5-1 and J is TRBJ1-3; possibly TRBD1 for D (5 bases). The CDR3 runs 15 residues. Deletions cut 1 base from V and 2 bases from J, with 10 bases between. Germline V lookup: CDR1 SGHRS, CDR2 YFSETQ. The CDR3 loop is CASSLWPGTGNTIYF. The CDR3 DNA reads TGCGCCAGCAGCTTGTGGCCAGGGACTGGAAACACCATATATTTT.

The V gene is TRBV5-1, the J gene TRBJ2-7, with D unclear. The CDR3 has 15 residues. The V and J ends lost 0 bases and 3 bases respectively, with 13 bases between them. CDR1 is SGHRS, CDR2 YFSETQ, per germline. The CDR3 protein is CASSLGLGDGYEQYF. CDR3 DNA sequence: TGCGCCAGCAGCTTGGGGCTGGGTGACGGCTACGAGCAGTACTTC.

The chain carries TRBV4-1 and TRBJ1-5; D uncertain. CDR1 and CDR2 (germline): MGHRA, YSYEKL. The CDR3 is made up of 13 amino acids. Trimming pared 6 bases from V and 5 bases from J, leaving 11 bases between. The CDR3 DNA is TGCGCCAGCAGTACGAGGACCGATCAGCCCCAGCATTTT. Translated, it gives CASSTRTDQPQHF.

This clone has just one count. In the same sample, other DNA sequences code for this CDR3. The V call is TRBV5-1, the J call TRBJ2-5; D remains ambiguous. The germline V gene encodes CDR1 SGHRS and CDR2 YFSETQ. The V and J ends lost 1 base and 1 base respectively, with 2 bases between them. This CDR3 is built from 12 residues. CDR3 sequence reads: CASSLSQETQYF. The CDR3 coding sequence is TGCGCCAGCAGCTTGAGCCAAGAGACCCAGTACTTC.

V is TRBV29-1 and J is TRBJ1-2; D is undetermined. CDR1 is SQVTM and CDR2 is ANQGSEA in the germline V gene. The CDR3 loop spans 15 amino acids. The V and J ends lost 3 bases and 4 bases respectively, with 18 bases between them. This chain's CDR3 is CSVDSPERSGYGYTF. Here the CDR3 DNA reads TGCAGCGTTGACAGCCCGGAAAGATCTGGCTATGGCTACACCTTC.

V usage is TRBV5-1 and J usage is TRBJ1-1; tentative D call: TRBD1 (6 bases). V was clipped by 2 bases and J by 5 bases, with 7 bases between them. Per germline, CDR1 SGHRS and CDR2 YFSETQ. The CDR3 is 12 residues long. CDR3 nucleotide sequence: TGCGCCAGCAGCTTCAGGGGTACTGAAGCTTTCTTT. This gives the protein CASSFRGTEAFF.

The CDR3 nucleotides are TGTGCCAGCAGTTTACCCGGACAGGGCGGGGGCTACGAGCAGTACTTC. It yields the protein CASSLPGQGGGYEQYF. The rearrangement uses TRBV6-2 or TRBV6-3 and TRBJ2-7; TRBD1 might be the D (8 bases). Germline V gene data show CDR1 as MNHEY and CDR2 as SVGEGT. Trimming pared 4 bases from V and 3 bases from J, leaving 19 bases between. CDR3 length: 16 residues.